Reported below is one T cell receptor (beta chain). This sample stems from a study of Ad26.COV2.S vaccination and SARS-CoV-2 variants. Assay: immunoSEQ multiplex PCR; the TCRdb copy retains only in-frame clones and omits some. The repertoire holds 380,000 or so clones, about nine tenths seen once, with around 6.6% in the top ten. The treatment here: some 20 received Ad26.COV2.S at low or high dose, single or two shots; about 5 received placebo; per-sample allocation not given. Sampling happened 63 days after the first vaccine or placebo injection. CDR3 length equals 16 residues. Losses at the gene ends were 3 bases for V and 2 bases for J; bases not matched to a gene: 5. The V gene's germline CDR1 is SGHRS and CDR2 YFSETQ.

The sample consisted of peripheral blood, taken in a trial of Ad26.COV2.S vaccine versus placebo. The chain has TRBV5-1 and TRBJ2-2; 9 positions match TRBD1. This clonotype originated in a person aged 18-65 years who received the Ad26.COV2.S COVID-19 vaccine or a placebo. The chain's CDR3 is CASSYRQGVNTGELFF. Here the CDR3 DNA reads TGCGCCAGCAGCTACCGACAGGGGGTAAACACCGGGGAGCTGTTTTTT.